These 32 T cell receptor beta chains came from one sample sequenced in a study of T cell repertoires in cytomegalovirus infection. TCRdb used MiXCR to reprocess the reads, holding one entry per CDR3 protein. This table has around 300,000 distinct CDR3 sequences, around a tenth appearing once. Source material: PBMCs. All receptors derive from a human donor in good health (CMV status not recorded). Some clones in this sample may be carry-over from other donors' samples.

The V gene is TRBV12-3 or TRBV12-4, the J gene TRBJ1-2, with 7 bases fitting TRBD1. This CDR3 region has 14 residues. With 5 bases clipped from V and 5 bases from J, the junction kept 8 bases outside the gene matches. CDR3 bases: TGTGCCAGCAGTCCACAGGGACAGATTTATGGCTACACCTTC. Translation gives CASSPQGQIYGYTF.

This clonotype has ten or more counts. The V gene is TRBV7-8, the J gene TRBJ2-3; perhaps TRBD2 as D (6 bases). V dropped 1 base and J dropped 0 bases, with 11 bases sitting between them. The CDR3 covers 16 residues. Germline-derived CDR1 and CDR2 are SGHVS and FQNEAQ. This chain's CDR3 is CASSLGAGTSTDTQYF. The CDR3 coding sequence is TGTGCCAGCAGCTTAGGGGCTGGGACTAGCACAGATACGCAGTATTTT.

This clonotype was counted many times. CDR3 sequence reads: CASSFRVLPNPTDTQYF. The DNA of the CDR3 is TGTGCCAGCAGCTTTCGTGTACTTCCGAACCCCACAGATACGCAGTATTTT. The rearrangement joins TRBV7-6 to TRBJ2-3, with D uncertain. The V and J ends lost 3 bases and 2 bases respectively, with 18 bases between them. The CDR3 loop spans 17 amino acids. Germline CDR1 and CDR2: SGHVS and FNYEAQ. Looking up the rest from reference TRBV7-6 and TRBJ2-3 gives the full variable domain: GAGVSQSPRYKVTKRGQDVALRCDPISGHVSLYWYRQALGQGPEFLTYFNYEAQQDKSGLPNDRFSAERPEGSISTLTIQRTEQRDSAMYRCASSFRVLPNPTDTQYFGPGTRLTVL.

The genes are TRBV9 and TRBJ2-5, with 10 bases lining up with TRBD2. V gave up 0 bases and J gave up 3 bases; unmatched junction bases: 2. The CDR3 totals 15 residues. Germline V lookup: CDR1 SGDLS, CDR2 YYNGEE. The CDR3 loop reads CASSVEGLAKETQYF. CDR3 nucleotides: TGTGCCAGCAGCGTAGAGGGACTAGCGAAAGAGACCCAGTACTTC.

The J gene is TRBJ2-2, the V gene TRBV20-1, with D perhaps matching TRBD1 or TRBD2 (7 bases each). The CDR3 is made up of 16 amino acids. Trimming left V 8 bases short and J 6 bases short, with 25 bases between. Germline V CDR1 and CDR2: DFQATT, SNEGSKA (reference sequence). The CDR3 bases are TGCAGTACTCGAAGTCGGGGGGCAGGGGGTTCCGGGGAGCTGTTTTTT. Translated, it gives CSTRSRGAGGSGELFF.

The sample holds a few counts of this clonotype. This chain uses TRBV11-3 with TRBJ2-1; TRBD2 might be the D (7 bases). V was cut by 5 bases and J by 7 bases, with 15 bases left in between. This CDR3 is 14 amino acids long. CDR1 SGHNT and CDR2 YENEEA come from the germline V gene. The CDR3 DNA is TGTGCCAGCAGCCTGGAGGGGGGAGGGAATGAGCAGTTCTTC. Its protein product is CASSLEGGGNEQFF.

This clonotype was recorded a few times. The chain recombines TRBV30 with TRBJ1-1; TRBD1 matches at 9 bases. Germline CDR1 and CDR2: GTSNPN and SVGIG (reference sequence). J lost 6 bases, V lost 0 bases, and 5 bases had no gene match. The CDR3 has 14 amino acids. The CDR3 reads CAWSVPGQGPEAFF. CDR3 bases: TGTGCCTGGAGTGTACCGGGACAGGGTCCTGAAGCTTTCTTT.

This clonotype came up many times. This sequence joins TRBV7-2 and TRBJ2-7, with 8 bases lining up with TRBD2. CDR1 and CDR2 (germline): SGHTA, FQGNSA. The CDR3 is 15 residues long. Trimming at V came to 2 bases and at J to 9 bases, leaving 12 bases not matched to a gene. The CDR3 is CASSLNPGTRYGQYF. The CDR3 bases are TGTGCCAGCAGCTTAAATCCCGGGACTAGATATGGGCAGTACTTC.

Concerning this clonotype itself: The junction and the germline gene differ at one end; a read error may be behind it. The chain has TRBV20-1 and TRBJ2-5; D gene ambiguous. Per germline, CDR1 DFQATT and CDR2 SNEGSKA (reference sequence). The CDR3 runs 12 residues. The CDR3, as DNA: TGCAGTGCTAGTTCGGACCATGAGACCCAGTACTTC. Protein: CSASSDHETQYF.

This clonotype has ten or more counts. The chain combines TRBV5-6 with TRBJ1-1; D is perhaps TRBD1 (6 bases). Trimming stripped 2 bases from V and 1 base from J, with 12 bases between. This CDR3 has 15 residues. CDR1 SGHDT and CDR2 YYEEEE come from the germline V gene. CDR3: CASSLPLGGNTEAFF. Written as DNA, the CDR3 is TGTGCCAGCAGCTTACCCTTAGGGGGGAACACTGAAGCTTTCTTT.

This clonotype was detected ten times or more. The gene calls are TRBV28 and TRBJ2-5; unclear D gene. Germline loops: CDR1 MDHEN, CDR2 SYDVKM. V gave up 6 bases and J gave up 5 bases, with 10 bases separating them. The CDR3 is 12 amino acids. CDR3 sequence reads: CASSRIRETQYF. The DNA for the CDR3 is TGTGCCAGCAGCCGCATACGGGAGACCCAGTACTTC.

The table lists this clonotype with many counts. The chain combines TRBV7-8 with TRBJ2-2; D unclear. Trimming removed 1 base at V and 1 base at J, with 7 bases between. Germline V gene lookup returns CDR1 SGHVS and CDR2 FQNEAQ. This CDR3 region has 15 residues. The CDR3 here is CASSLGVGNTGELFF. The CDR3 DNA is TGTGCCAGCAGCTTAGGGGTTGGGAACACCGGGGAGCTGTTTTTT.

A few counts support this clonotype. The chain uses TRBV19 and TRBJ1-5; TRBD1 is a possible D gene (5 bases). The CDR3 has 12 amino acids. The V gene's germline CDR1 is LNHDA and CDR2 SQIVND (reference sequence). Trimming took off 11 bases at V and 6 bases at J, with 14 bases between the two ends. CDR3 nucleotides: TGTGCCGGGGGGACGGGGGTTCAGCCCCAGCATTTT. This translates into CAGGTGVQPQHF. Drawing the rest from reference TRBV19 and TRBJ1-5, the complete variable domain is DGGITQSPKYLFRKEGQNVTLSCEQNLNHDAMYWYRQDPGQGLRLIYYSQIVNDFQKGDIAEGYSVSREKKESFPLTVTSAQKNPTAFYLCAGGTGVQPQHFGDGTRLSIL.

This clonotype was recorded a few times. This chain links TRBV7-8 with TRBJ2-7; the match to TRBD2 covers 8 bases. This CDR3 region has 16 residues. The germline V gene has CDR1 SGHVS and CDR2 FQNEAQ. The V segment lost 0 bases and the J segment 3 bases; nucleotides outside the gene matches: 7. CDR3 sequence (DNA): TGTGCCAGCAGCTTAGCGGTTCTAGCGGGCGGCTACGAGCAGTACTTC. This translates into CASSLAVLAGGYEQYF.

The sample holds many counts of this clonotype. J is TRBJ2-2 and V is TRBV7-2; possibly TRBD1 for D (6 bases). Germline CDR1 SGHTA, CDR2 FQGNSA. The V end was cut by 2 bases, the J end by 1 base, with 20 bases between. CDR3 size: 19 residues. The CDR3 reads CASSLYRAFTPLNTGELFF. The CDR3 nucleotides are TGTGCCAGCAGCTTATACAGGGCGTTTACCCCCTTGAACACCGGGGAGCTGTTTTTT.

The V and J genes are TRBV12-3 or TRBV12-4 and TRBJ2-5; the match to TRBD1 covers 9 bases. The length of the CDR3 is 14 residues. The trim removed 6 bases at V and 3 bases at J, leaving 5 bases unmatched. As DNA, the CDR3 is TGTGCCAGCAGCTTCGGGACAGGGAAAGAGACCCAGTACTTC. Translated: CASSFGTGKETQYF.

This clonotype was found many times. The genes are TRBV28 and TRBJ1-5, with 7 positions matching TRBD1. The V gene end was trimmed by 9 bases and the J gene end by 4 bases; junction bases not matched to a gene: 6. There are 13 residues in the CDR3. The germline gives CDR1 MDHEN, CDR2 SYDVKM. CDR3 sequence (DNA): TGTGCCAGTACGGGACAGAGAAATCAGCCCCAGCATTTT. Its translation is CASTGQRNQPQHF.

The chain links TRBV6-5 to TRBJ2-5; 8 nucleotides line up with TRBD2. The germline gives CDR1 MNHEY, CDR2 SVGAGI. CDR3 size: 14 residues. The V segment lost 2 bases and the J segment 6 bases; nucleotides outside the gene matches: 5. This CDR3 is CASSYRGGGQTQYF. CDR3 DNA: TGTGCCAGCAGTTACCGGGGGGGCGGCCAGACCCAGTACTTC.

This clonotype was seen ten or more times. This chain uses TRBV7-2 with TRBJ1-5; tentatively, D is TRBD1 (6 bases). The length of the CDR3 is 14 residues. The germline gives CDR1 SGHTA, CDR2 FQGNSA. With 3 bases removed from V and 3 bases from J, the gap between germline ends came to 9 bases. CDR3 residues: CASSLTGPNQPQHF. CDR3 DNA: TGTGCCAGCAGCTTGACAGGACCCAATCAGCCCCAGCATTTT. The complete variable domain, with remaining parts taken from reference TRBV7-2 and TRBJ1-5, reads GAGVSQSPSNKVTEKGKDVELRCDPISGHTALYWYRQSLGQGLEFLIYFQGNSAPDKSGLPSDRFSAERTGGSVSTLTIQRTQQEDSAVYLCASSLTGPNQPQHFGDGTRLSIL.

At least ten counts were recorded for this clonotype. The rearrangement links TRBV7-9 to TRBJ1-2; 7 nucleotides match TRBD1. V gave up 3 bases and J gave up 1 base; unmatched junction bases: 11. Germline V CDR1 and CDR2: SEHNR, FQNEAQ (reference sequence). The CDR3 is 17 amino acids. The CDR3 here is CASSLQDRASFNYGYTF. CDR3 in DNA: TGTGCCAGCAGCTTGCAAGACAGGGCGTCTTTTAACTATGGCTACACCTTC.

This clonotype was recorded many times. The rearrangement links TRBV7-6 to TRBJ1-1, with 8 positions matching TRBD1. Germline CDR1 and CDR2: SGHVS and FNYEAQ. V lost 10 bases, J lost 0 bases, and 7 bases stayed unmatched. The CDR3 has 14 amino acids. The CDR3: CATTRTGLNTEAFF. CDR3 bases: TGTGCCACTACGAGGACAGGGTTGAACACTGAAGCTTTCTTT.

The chain has TRBV6-2 or TRBV6-3 and TRBJ2-7; 11 bases fit TRBD2. This CDR3 comprises 17 residues. Germline CDR1 and CDR2: MNHEY and SVGEGT. The V segment lost 6 bases and the J segment 2 bases; nucleotides outside the gene matches: 12. The CDR3 nucleotides read TGTGCCAGCAGCCCCAGGGGTCCGACTAGCGGGGCCTACGAGCAGTACTTC. This gives the protein CASSPRGPTSGAYEQYF.

The genes are TRBV12-3 or TRBV12-4 and TRBJ1-4; D is uncertain. The CDR3 totals 15 residues. Trimming removed 4 bases from V and 0 bases from J, with 9 bases in between. The DNA of the CDR3 is TGTGCCAGCAGTTCCCGCTCCTCAACTAATGAAAAACTGTTTTTT. Residues: CASSSRSSTNEKLFF.

This clonotype was counted many times. The CDR3 bases are TGTGCCAGCAGCCCCCGGCCGGCCGGCGAGCAGTACTTC. This encodes CASSPRPAGEQYF. This sequence joins TRBV7-2 and TRBJ2-7; D not resolved. The CDR3 contains 13 residues. Germline V gene lookup returns CDR1 SGHTA and CDR2 FQGNSA. Trimming shortened V by 5 bases and J by 6 bases, and 14 bases separated the two germline ends.

This clonotype has just a few counts. CDR3 DNA: TGTGCCAGCAGCTTCGCTCTCGGGGCAGAAGAGACCCAGTACTTC. Protein: CASSFALGAEETQYF. The V gene is TRBV7-6, the J gene TRBJ2-5, with D possibly being TRBD1 or TRBD2 (5 bases each). The CDR3 covers 15 residues. Trimming stripped 3 bases from V and 3 bases from J, with 14 bases between. The V gene's germline CDR1 is SGHVS and CDR2 FNYEAQ.

At least ten counts were recorded for this clonotype. The chain has TRBV7-2 and TRBJ1-3; D is possibly TRBD1 (5 bases). With 6 bases removed from V and 4 bases from J, the gap between germline ends came to 16 bases. The CDR3 is 15 amino acids. From germline, CDR1 is SGHTA and CDR2 FQGNSA. The CDR3 DNA follows: TGTGCCAGCAGTTTAAATTGGGGCTCGGGAAACACCATATATTTT. This sequence encodes CASSLNWGSGNTIYF.

This clonotype was recorded a few times. The junction and the germline gene differ at one end; a read error may be behind it. For the CDR3, the DNA is TGTGCCAGTAGTGTGGTCACAGATACGCAGTATTTT. It translates to CASSVVTDTQYF. J is TRBJ2-3 and V is TRBV2; D uncertain. Looked up from germline, CDR1 is SNHLY and CDR2 is FYNNEI. The CDR3 runs 12 residues.

The chain couples TRBV6-2 or TRBV6-3 to TRBJ1-4; perhaps TRBD1 as D (5 bases). Germline loops: CDR1 MNHEY, CDR2 SVGEGT. CDR3 length: 14 amino acids. V lost 0 bases, J lost 6 bases, and 8 bases lay in between. DNA for the CDR3: TGTGCCAGCAGTTACTCAAGACAGTATGAAAAACTGTTTTTT. Translating gives CASSYSRQYEKLFF.

This clonotype showed up many times. It is unclear where the CDR3 begins or ends on the DNA, so no DNA is shown, and the CDR3 is as TCRdb lists it. The rearrangement uses TRBV7-2 and TRBJ1-3; the table assigns TRBD1, which was not confirmed against the DNA. Germline V lookup: CDR1 SGHTA, CDR2 FQGNSA. The CDR3 contains 18 residues when both ends are counted. The CDR3 sequence is CASSSSRQGARSGNTIYF.

This clonotype was detected only a few times. The chain has TRBV4-1 and TRBJ1-4; 7 nucleotides match TRBD1. Germline CDR1 MGHRA, CDR2 YSYEKL. The CDR3 loop spans 18 amino acids. The J segment lost 8 bases and the V segment lost 0 bases, leaving 15 bases of the junction unmatched. In nucleotides, the CDR3 is TGCGCCAGCAGCCAAGATAGTAGAGGGGGCAGGGGAGGGGAAAAACTGTTTTTT. Translating it yields CASSQDSRGGRGGEKLFF.

This clonotype has only a few counts. CDR3 amino acids: CASSEAVGYEQYF. The DNA for the CDR3 is TGTGCCAGCAGTGAAGCGGTGGGCTACGAGCAGTACTTC. The chain is built from TRBV6-1 and TRBJ2-7; D unclear. This CDR3 region has 13 residues. Germline-derived CDR1 and CDR2 are MNHNS and SASEGT. V gave up 0 bases and J gave up 3 bases, with 6 bases separating them.

This rearrangement joins TRBV9 to TRBJ1-2, with 7 bases that match TRBD1. This CDR3 region has 16 residues. V gave up 3 bases and J gave up 2 bases; unmatched junction bases: 10. Germline CDR1 reads SGDLS; CDR2 reads YYNGEE. CDR3 amino acids: CASSGSTGSRNYGYTF. In nucleotides, the CDR3 is TGTGCCAGCAGCGGTTCGACAGGGAGCAGGAACTATGGCTACACCTTC.